Below are 15 T cell receptor beta chains sequenced from a single sample in a study of regulatory T cells in long-lasting Graves disease (dated by TCRdb to the early 2020s). The time point label corresponds to: newly diagnosed GD, antithyroid drugs for less than 3 months. For both TCR sequencing and RNA sequencing, RNA was extracted from PBMCs using TRIzol. Libraries came from multiplex PCR. Sequencing instrument: Illumina HiSeq 4000. iRepertoire HTBI primers and Arm-PCR amplification of CDR3 regions were used to construct TCR beta libraries. Starting from the raw public reads, TCRdb applied fastp trimming at Q25, assembled clones with MiXCR and retained in-frame beta chains. Identical CDR3 protein sequences are pooled into one entry, listed with their most common genes and DNA. A total of hundreds of thousands of distinct CDR3 sequences appear in this sample, around 17% of them only once. About 10% of the sample comes from the top ten.

These records were also assigned to another study, of T cells in Graves' hyperthyroidism and ophthalmopathy.

Sample: peripheral blood mononuclear cells (PBMCs), taken at new diagnosis, from a patient treated with antithyroid drugs. These TCRs come from a woman aged 30 to 39 with Graves disease. Donor details come from another sample of the same person, matched by shared clones.

This clonotype was observed many times. This chain links TRBV20-1 with TRBJ2-7; 12 bases are a match to TRBD2. Germline CDR1 DFQATT, CDR2 SNEGSKA (reference sequence). The CDR3 consists of 20 residues. With V trimmed by 1 base and J by 5 bases, 21 bases remained unmatched. The CDR3 loop reads CSARAGTSGSRSVFLHEQYF. The CDR3 nucleotides are TGCAGTGCTAGAGCTGGGACTAGCGGGTCCAGGTCGGTCTTCCTACACGAGCAGTACTTC.

This clonotype was counted between two and nine times. The chain has TRBV4-3 and TRBJ2-1; a possible D gene is TRBD1 (6 bases). Trimming pared 0 bases from V and 9 bases from J, leaving 12 bases between. The V gene's germline CDR1 is LGHNA and CDR2 YSLEER. The CDR3 loop spans 14 amino acids. The chain's CDR3 is CASSQDPRGFEQFF. CDR3 in DNA: TGCGCCAGCAGCCAAGATCCCAGGGGTTTTGAGCAGTTCTTC.

The chain is built from TRBV29-1 and TRBJ2-7; maybe TRBD1 (6 bases). The CDR3 has 16 residues. V was cut by 2 bases and J by 2 bases, with 19 bases left in between. Germline V gives CDR1 SQVTM, CDR2 ANQGSEA. The CDR3, as DNA: TGCAGCGTTGAAACTCCCTCTTGGACAGAAACCTACGAGCAGTACTTC. Protein product: CSVETPSWTETYEQYF.

The chain employs TRBV20-1 and TRBJ1-4; TRBD1 is a possible D gene (6 bases). The CDR3 has 13 residues. The V gene lost 2 bases and the J gene lost 5 bases, with 9 bases spanning the gap. Germline V gives CDR1 DFQATT, CDR2 SNEGSKA (reference sequence). The CDR3 nucleotides are TGCAGTGCTAGACGGACAGCAAATGAAAAACTGTTTTTT. This translates into CSARRTANEKLFF.

This clonotype was seen ten or more times. This rearrangement joins TRBV6-2 or TRBV6-3 to TRBJ1-5; D call uncertain. Germline V CDR1 and CDR2: MNHEY, SVGEGT. This CDR3 has 17 residues. V dropped 7 bases and J dropped 1 base, with 20 bases sitting between them. The DNA for the CDR3 is TGTGCCAGCAACCACGGGTCGTCCAAGGCAAGCAATCAGCCCCAGCATTTT. This sequence encodes CASNHGSSKASNQPQHF.

The V and J genes are TRBV5-8 and TRBJ1-2, with 11 bases aligning to TRBD1. CDR1 and CDR2 (germline): SGHTS, YDEGEE. This CDR3 region has 16 residues. Trimming cost V 5 bases and J 4 bases; bases outside gene matches: 10. DNA for the CDR3: TGTGCCAGCAGTCTTACCGGGACAGGGGGTGGCTATGGCTACACCTTC. The encoded protein is CASSLTGTGGGYGYTF.

The sample holds a few counts of this clonotype. The rearrangement joins TRBV28 to TRBJ1-2, with D hard to call. V shed 5 bases and J shed 4 bases, with 8 bases lying between them. The CDR3 loop spans 12 amino acids. CDR1 and CDR2 from the germline V gene are MDHEN and SYDVKM. CDR3: CASSLQIYGYTF. Here the CDR3 DNA reads TGTGCCAGCAGTCTACAGATCTATGGCTACACCTTC.

The chain employs TRBV6-1 and TRBJ2-1; 10 nucleotides agree with TRBD1. With 5 bases clipped from V and 5 bases from J, the junction kept 3 bases outside the gene matches. Germline CDR1 and CDR2: MNHNS and SASEGT. The CDR3 is 14 residues long. This chain's CDR3 is CASSRDRGHNEQFF. CDR3 bases: TGTGCCAGCAGTCGGGACAGGGGACACAATGAGCAGTTCTTC.

This clonotype has at least ten counts. The V gene is TRBV28, the J gene TRBJ1-1; 7 bases agree with TRBD1. With V trimmed by 8 bases and J by 11 bases, 20 bases remained unmatched. Per the germline V gene, CDR1 is MDHEN and CDR2 is SYDVKM. This CDR3 has 15 amino acids. The CDR3 DNA is TGTGCCAGCCTTGGAGCTCCCAGGGGGGGGTCAGAGGCTTTCTTT. Its translation is CASLGAPRGGSEAFF.

Concerning this clonotype: A clone one base away is much larger, so this may be a read error. This chain joins TRBV28 and TRBJ1-5, with 8 bases lining up with TRBD1. Germline V gene data show CDR1 as MDHEN and CDR2 as SYDVKM. V was pared by 6 bases and J by 3 bases, with 13 bases of the junction left unmatched. The CDR3 is 17 residues long. Here the CDR3 DNA reads TGTGCCAGCAGGGACAGGACAGGGAGGGTTCCCAATCAGCCCCAGCATTTT. Its protein is CASRDRTGRVPNQPQHF.

This clonotype came up many times. The chain combines TRBV7-9 with TRBJ2-7; D is perhaps TRBD1 or TRBD2 (6 bases each). V lost 0 bases, J lost 7 bases, and 13 bases lay in between. Germline lookup yields CDR1 SEHNR and CDR2 FQNEAQ (reference sequence). The CDR3 covers 14 residues. In DNA, the CDR3 is TGTGCCAGCAGCTTAGCAGGGGGACTCTGGGAGCAGTACTTC. This gives the protein CASSLAGGLWEQYF.

In this sample, this clonotype turned up a few times. This chain uses TRBV14 with TRBJ1-2; D is uncertain. The CDR3 is 13 amino acids. V was pared by 5 bases and J by 8 bases, with 15 bases between. Germline assignment: CDR1 SGHDN and CDR2 FVKESK. In DNA form, the CDR3 reads TGTGCCAGCAGCTCGGACGGGCCTAGGGGCTACACCTTC. It translates to CASSSDGPRGYTF.

About this clonotype: The CDR3 carries no conserved terminal phenylalanine or tryptophan, so it likely arises from a read error. It is unclear where the CDR3 begins or ends on the DNA, so no DNA is shown, and the CDR3 is as TCRdb lists it. This chain connects TRBV3-1 to TRBJ2-7; the DNA was not compared with TRBD2, the D call given in the table. CDR1 is LGHDT and CDR2 is YNNKEL in the germline V gene (reference sequence). The CDR3 length equals 10 residues, ends included. The CDR3 spells CASSQGLIAG.

This clonotype was picked up many times. This chain links TRBV6-1 with TRBJ2-3, with D perhaps matching TRBD1 (5 bases). The CDR3 sequence is 14 residues long. Germline CDR1 reads MNHNS; CDR2 reads SASEGT. The V end was cut by 5 bases, the J end by 1 base, with 10 bases between. Here the CDR3 DNA reads TGTGCCAGCAGTAGGGGAAGGGGCACAGATACGCAGTATTTT. Translated: CASSRGRGTDTQYF.

In regard to this clonotype: It differs at one base from a far larger clone, so likely a read error. The chain employs TRBV10-3 and TRBJ2-5, with D perhaps TRBD2 (6 bases). CDR1 is ENHRY, CDR2 SYGVKD, per germline. CDR3 length: 14 amino acids. Trimming removed 5 bases from V and 5 bases from J, with 15 bases in between. CDR3: CAISPGGVGETQYF. The CDR3, as DNA: TGTGCCATCAGTCCAGGCGGGGTAGGGGAGACCCAGTACTTC.